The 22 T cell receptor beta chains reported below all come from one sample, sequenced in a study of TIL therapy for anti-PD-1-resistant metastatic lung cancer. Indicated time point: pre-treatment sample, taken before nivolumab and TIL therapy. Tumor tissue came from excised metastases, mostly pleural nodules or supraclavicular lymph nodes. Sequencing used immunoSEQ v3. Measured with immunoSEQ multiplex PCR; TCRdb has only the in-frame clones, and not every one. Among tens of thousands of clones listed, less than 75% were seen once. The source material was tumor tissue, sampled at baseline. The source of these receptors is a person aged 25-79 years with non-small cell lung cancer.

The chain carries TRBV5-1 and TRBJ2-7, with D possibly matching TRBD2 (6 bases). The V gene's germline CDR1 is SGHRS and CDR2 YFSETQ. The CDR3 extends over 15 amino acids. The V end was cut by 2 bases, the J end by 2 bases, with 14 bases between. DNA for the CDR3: TGCGCCAGCAGCTTAGGAGCGGGCCCAACCTACGAGCAGTACTTC. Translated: CASSLGAGPTYEQYF.

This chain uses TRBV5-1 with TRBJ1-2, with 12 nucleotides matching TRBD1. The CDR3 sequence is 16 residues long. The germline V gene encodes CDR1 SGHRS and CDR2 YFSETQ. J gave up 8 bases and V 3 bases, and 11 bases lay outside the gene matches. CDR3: CASSSNPGQGARGYTF. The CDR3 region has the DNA TGCGCCAGCAGCTCTAACCCGGGACAGGGGGCGCGAGGCTACACCTTC.

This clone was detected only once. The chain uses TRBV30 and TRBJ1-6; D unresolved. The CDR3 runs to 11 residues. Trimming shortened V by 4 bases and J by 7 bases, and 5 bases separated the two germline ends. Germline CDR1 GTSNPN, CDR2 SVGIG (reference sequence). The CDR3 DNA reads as TGTGCCTGGAAGGCCAATTCACCCCTCCACTTT. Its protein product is CAWKANSPLHF.

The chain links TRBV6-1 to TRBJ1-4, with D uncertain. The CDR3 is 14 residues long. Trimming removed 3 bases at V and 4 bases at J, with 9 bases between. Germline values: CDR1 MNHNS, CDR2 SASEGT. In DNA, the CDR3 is TGTGCCAGCAGTGATTTGGGGTTTAATGAAAAACTGTTTTTT. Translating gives CASSDLGFNEKLFF.

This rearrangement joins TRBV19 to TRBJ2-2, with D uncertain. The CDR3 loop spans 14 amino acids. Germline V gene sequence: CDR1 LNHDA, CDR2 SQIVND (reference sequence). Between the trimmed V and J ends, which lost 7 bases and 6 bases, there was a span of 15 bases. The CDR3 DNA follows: TGTGCCAGTACCCTGACCCTCATCCCCGGGGAGCTGTTTTTT. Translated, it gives CASTLTLIPGELFF.

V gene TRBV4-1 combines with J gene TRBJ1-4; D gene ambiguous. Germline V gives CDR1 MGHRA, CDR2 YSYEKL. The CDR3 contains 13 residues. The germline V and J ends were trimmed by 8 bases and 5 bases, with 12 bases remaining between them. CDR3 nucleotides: TGCGCCAGCGGGAGACACCCCAATGAAAAACTGTTTTTT. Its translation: CASGRHPNEKLFF.

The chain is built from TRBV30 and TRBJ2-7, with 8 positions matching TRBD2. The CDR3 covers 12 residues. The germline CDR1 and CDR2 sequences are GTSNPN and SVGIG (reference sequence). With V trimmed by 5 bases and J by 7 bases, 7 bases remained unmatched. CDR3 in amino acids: CAWGAGAGEQYF. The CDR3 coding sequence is TGTGCCTGGGGAGCGGGGGCAGGGGAGCAGTACTTC.

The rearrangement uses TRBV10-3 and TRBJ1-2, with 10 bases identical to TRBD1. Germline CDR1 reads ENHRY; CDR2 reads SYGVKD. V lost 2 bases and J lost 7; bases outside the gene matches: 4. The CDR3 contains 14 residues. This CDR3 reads CAISETGQGSGYTF. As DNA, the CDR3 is TGTGCCATCAGTGAGACGGGACAGGGGTCTGGCTACACCTTC.

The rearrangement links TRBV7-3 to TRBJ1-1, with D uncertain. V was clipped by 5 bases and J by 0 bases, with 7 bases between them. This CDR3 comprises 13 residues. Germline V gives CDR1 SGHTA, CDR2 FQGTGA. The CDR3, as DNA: TGTGCCAGCAGCCCCGGGATGAACACTGAAGCTTTCTTT. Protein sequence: CASSPGMNTEAFF.

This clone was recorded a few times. The CDR3 DNA reads TGTGCCAGCACTCACGGGGTTAACTATGGCTACACCTTC. This codes for CASTHGVNYGYTF. The genes are TRBV19 and TRBJ1-2; D remains unclear. V lost 9 bases and J 1 base, leaving 12 bases between the germline ends. The germline V gene has CDR1 LNHDA and CDR2 SQIVND (reference sequence). The CDR3 is 13 residues long. The whole variable domain, remainder taken from reference TRBV19 and TRBJ1-2, is DGGITQSPKYLFRKEGQNVTLSCEQNLNHDAMYWYRQDPGQGLRLIYYSQIVNDFQKGDIAEGYSVSREKKESFPLTVTSAQKNPTAFYLCASTHGVNYGYTFGSGTRLTVV.

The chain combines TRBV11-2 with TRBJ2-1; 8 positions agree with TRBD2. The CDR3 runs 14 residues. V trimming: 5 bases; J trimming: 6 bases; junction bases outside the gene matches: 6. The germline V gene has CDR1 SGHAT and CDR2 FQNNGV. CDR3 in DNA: TGTGCCAGCAGCGGACTAGCAGACATCAATGAGCAGTTCTTC. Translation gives CASSGLADINEQFF.

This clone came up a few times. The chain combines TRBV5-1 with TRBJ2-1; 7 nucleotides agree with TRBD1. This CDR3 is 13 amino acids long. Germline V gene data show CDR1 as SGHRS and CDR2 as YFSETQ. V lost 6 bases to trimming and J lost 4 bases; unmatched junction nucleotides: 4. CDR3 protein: CASTQGSYNEQFF. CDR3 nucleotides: TGCGCCAGCACACAGGGGTCATACAATGAGCAGTTCTTC.

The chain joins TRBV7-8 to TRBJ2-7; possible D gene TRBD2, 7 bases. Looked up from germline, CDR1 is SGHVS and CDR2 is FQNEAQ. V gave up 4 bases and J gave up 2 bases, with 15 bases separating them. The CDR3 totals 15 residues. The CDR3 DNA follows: TGTGCCAGCAGCTCGGGGGCGGGGGCCGCCTACGAGCAGTACTTC. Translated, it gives CASSSGAGAAYEQYF. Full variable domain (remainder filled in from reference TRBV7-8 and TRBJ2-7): GAGVSQSPRYKVAKRGQDVALRCDPISGHVSLFWYQQALGQGPEFLTYFQNEAQLDKSGLPSDRFFAERPEGSVSTLKIQRTQQEDSAVYLCASSSGAGAAYEQYFGPGTRLTVT.

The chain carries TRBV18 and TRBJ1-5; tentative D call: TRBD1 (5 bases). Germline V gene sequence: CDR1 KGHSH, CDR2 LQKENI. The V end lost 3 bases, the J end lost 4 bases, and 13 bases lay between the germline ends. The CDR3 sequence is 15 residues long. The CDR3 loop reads CASSPRAGKNQPQHF. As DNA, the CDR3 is TGTGCCAGCTCACCTAGGGCAGGGAAAAATCAGCCCCAGCATTTT.

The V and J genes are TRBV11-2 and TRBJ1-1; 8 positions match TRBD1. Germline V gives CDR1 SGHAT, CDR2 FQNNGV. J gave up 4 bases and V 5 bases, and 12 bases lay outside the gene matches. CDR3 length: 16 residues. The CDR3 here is CASSPRTGWMFTEAFF. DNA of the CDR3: TGTGCCAGCAGCCCTCGGACAGGGTGGATGTTCACTGAAGCTTTCTTT.

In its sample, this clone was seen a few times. The CDR3 reads CAWSPLPPEAFF. CDR3 sequence (DNA): TGTGCCTGGAGCCCCTTGCCCCCTGAAGCTTTCTTT. The J gene is TRBJ1-1, the V gene TRBV30; D unresolved. The CDR3 loop spans 12 amino acids. The germline V gene encodes CDR1 GTSNPN and CDR2 SVGIG (reference sequence). Trimming left V 3 bases short and J 6 bases short, with 11 bases between.

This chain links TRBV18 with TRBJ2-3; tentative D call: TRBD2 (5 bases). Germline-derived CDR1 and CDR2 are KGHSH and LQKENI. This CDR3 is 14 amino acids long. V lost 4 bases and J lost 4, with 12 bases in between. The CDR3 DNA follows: TGTGCCAGCTCACGCGAAATACTAGCAGATACGCAGTATTTT. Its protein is CASSREILADTQYF.

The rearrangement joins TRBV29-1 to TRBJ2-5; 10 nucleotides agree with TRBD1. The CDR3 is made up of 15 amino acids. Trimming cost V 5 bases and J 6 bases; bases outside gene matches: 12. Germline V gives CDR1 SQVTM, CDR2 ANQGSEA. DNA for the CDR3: TGCAGCGTTCTGACAGGGGGCCAATCTTTAAAGACCCAGTACTTC. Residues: CSVLTGGQSLKTQYF.

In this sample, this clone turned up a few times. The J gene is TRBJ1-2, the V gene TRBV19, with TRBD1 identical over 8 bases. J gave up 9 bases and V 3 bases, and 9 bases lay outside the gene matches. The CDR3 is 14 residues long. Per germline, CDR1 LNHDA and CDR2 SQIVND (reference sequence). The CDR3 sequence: CASSIAGQGARYTF. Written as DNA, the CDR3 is TGTGCCAGTAGTATCGCGGGGCAGGGGGCACGCTACACCTTC.

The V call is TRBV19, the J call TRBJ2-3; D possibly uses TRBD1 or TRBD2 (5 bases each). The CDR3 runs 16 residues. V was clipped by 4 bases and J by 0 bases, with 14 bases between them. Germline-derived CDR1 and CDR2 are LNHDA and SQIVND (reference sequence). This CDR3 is CASSTQGVTSTDTQYF. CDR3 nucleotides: TGTGCCAGTAGTACCCAGGGAGTTACAAGCACAGATACGCAGTATTTT.

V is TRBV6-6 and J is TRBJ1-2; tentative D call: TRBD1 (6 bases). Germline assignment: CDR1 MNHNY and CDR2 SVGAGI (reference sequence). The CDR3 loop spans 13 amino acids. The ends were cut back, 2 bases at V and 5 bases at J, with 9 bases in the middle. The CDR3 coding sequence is TGTGCCAGCAGTTACCGAGGACAGTATGGCTACACCTTC. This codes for CASSYRGQYGYTF.

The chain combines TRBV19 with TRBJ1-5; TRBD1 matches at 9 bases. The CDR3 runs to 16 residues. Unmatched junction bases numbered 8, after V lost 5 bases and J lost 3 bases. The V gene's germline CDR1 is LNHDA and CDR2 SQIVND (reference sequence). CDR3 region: CASSPRTGAINQPQHF. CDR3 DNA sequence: TGTGCCAGTAGTCCTCGGACAGGGGCCATCAATCAGCCCCAGCATTTT. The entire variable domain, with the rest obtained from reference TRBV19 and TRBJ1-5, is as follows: DGGITQSPKYLFRKEGQNVTLSCEQNLNHDAMYWYRQDPGQGLRLIYYSQIVNDFQKGDIAEGYSVSREKKESFPLTVTSAQKNPTAFYLCASSPRTGAINQPQHFGDGTRLSIL.